One sample yielded the 23 T cell receptor beta chains listed below, sequenced in a study of cytomegalovirus exposure and HLA in healthy donors. In the PCR, 60 Vbeta and 13 Jbeta primers were used. Profiling relied on immunoSEQ multiplex PCR, and the TCRdb table lists in-frame clones only, not all of them. The sample holds roughly 100,000 clones; approximately 77% are singletons and the top ten take more than 9.5%. Input material: PBMCs. Source of these receptors: a male donor in good health and CMV-seropositive.

The chain links TRBV5-4 to TRBJ1-1; 9 positions agree with TRBD1. The V gene end was trimmed by 4 bases and the J gene end by 0 bases; junction bases not matched to a gene: 4. CDR3 length: 15 amino acids. Germline V CDR1 and CDR2: SGHNT, YYREEE (reference sequence). The CDR3 is CASSLRTGVNTEAFF. The CDR3 DNA follows: TGTGCCAGCAGCCTGCGGACAGGGGTGAACACTGAAGCTTTCTTT.

There are a few counts of this clone. The gene calls are TRBV2 and TRBJ2-4, with TRBD1 as a possible D gene (5 bases). CDR1 is SNHLY and CDR2 is FYNNEI in the germline V gene. The CDR3 is made up of 19 amino acids. With 1 base removed from V and 0 bases from J, the gap between germline ends came to 19 bases. The CDR3, as DNA: TGTGCCAGCAGTGAAGAGGGGCCTGCCGGGCGGCTAGCCAAAAACATTCAGTACTTC. Residues: CASSEEGPAGRLAKNIQYF.

This clone showed up just once. This chain uses TRBV7-3 with TRBJ2-1; TRBD2 matches at 9 bases. The V and J ends lost 5 bases and 8 bases, in that order; junction bases with no gene match: 13. Looked up from germline, CDR1 is SGHTA and CDR2 is FQGTGA. The CDR3 totals 16 residues. CDR3 amino acids: CASSPQGSGSQDEQFF. The CDR3 DNA follows: TGTGCCAGCAGCCCCCAGGGTAGCGGGAGTCAAGATGAGCAGTTCTTC.

The CDR3 protein is CASSRDSISSYEQYF. The CDR3 region has the DNA TGCGCCAGCAGCCGGGACTCTATCAGCTCCTACGAGCAGTACTTC. This sequence joins TRBV4-3 and TRBJ2-7; maybe TRBD2 (6 bases). The CDR3 has 15 residues. Trimming removed 4 bases at V and 0 bases at J, with 13 bases between. CDR1 is LGHNA, CDR2 YSLEER, per germline.

The chain employs TRBV29-1 and TRBJ2-3; 11 nucleotides align to TRBD2. Germline-derived CDR1 and CDR2 are SQVTM and ANQGSEA. Losses at the gene ends were 6 bases for V and 3 bases for J; bases not matched to a gene: 8. The CDR3 runs to 15 residues. In DNA, the CDR3 is TGCAGCGTCGCAACAACTAGCGGGAGAACAGATACGCAGTATTTT. This gives the protein CSVATTSGRTDTQYF.

This chain links TRBV6-1 with TRBJ2-3, with 8 bases lining up with TRBD2. The J segment lost 4 bases and the V segment lost 6 bases, leaving 6 bases of the junction unmatched. Germline V gives CDR1 MNHNS, CDR2 SASEGT. This CDR3 contains 14 residues. As DNA, the CDR3 is TGTGCCAGCAGCTCTCGGGGGGGCGCAGATACGCAGTATTTT. Its translation is CASSSRGGADTQYF.

The chain recombines TRBV7-8 with TRBJ2-3; D is possibly TRBD1 (6 bases). Trimming stripped 5 bases from V and 4 bases from J, with 19 bases between. This CDR3 comprises 16 residues. Germline V gene sequence: CDR1 SGHVS, CDR2 FQNEAQ. The CDR3: CASSPLRQGKSDTQYF. Here the CDR3 DNA reads TGTGCCAGCAGCCCGCTACGCCAGGGGAAGTCAGATACGCAGTATTTT.

In its sample, this clone was seen a few times. The chain's CDR3 is CASSLGAFDHEQFF. As DNA, the CDR3 is TGTGCCAGCAGCTTAGGGGCTTTCGACCATGAGCAGTTCTTC. The chain combines TRBV7-3 with TRBJ2-1; a weak D match, TRBD1 (5 bases). The V gene's germline CDR1 is SGHTA and CDR2 FQGTGA. Trimming shortened V by 2 bases and J by 8 bases, and 13 bases separated the two germline ends. This CDR3 is 14 amino acids long.

The rearrangement uses TRBV5-5 and TRBJ2-7; 10 nucleotides align to TRBD2. This CDR3 contains 15 residues. The V and J ends lost 0 bases and 2 bases, in that order; junction bases with no gene match: 2. The germline V gene encodes CDR1 SGHKS and CDR2 YYEKEE (reference sequence). The CDR3 spells CASSLGAGGPYEQYF. The CDR3 coding sequence is TGTGCCAGCAGCTTGGGAGCGGGAGGGCCCTACGAGCAGTACTTC.

The V gene is TRBV4-1, the J gene TRBJ2-3, with 10 positions matching TRBD2. Germline CDR1 MGHRA, CDR2 YSYEKL. The CDR3 is 15 residues long. V was pared by 4 bases and J by 0 bases, with 1 base of the junction left unmatched. Written as DNA, the CDR3 is TGCGCCAGCAGCCGGGGACTAGCGAGCACAGATACGCAGTATTTT. It yields the protein CASSRGLASTDTQYF.

This sequence joins TRBV6-1 and TRBJ2-4; D might be TRBD2 (5 bases). CDR3 length: 15 residues. The V gene lost 1 base and the J gene lost 2 bases, with 9 bases spanning the gap. Germline V gene data show CDR1 as MNHNS and CDR2 as SASEGT. CDR3 amino acids: CASSEGGKTKNIQYF. The CDR3 bases are TGTGCCAGCAGTGAAGGAGGGAAAACCAAAAACATTCAGTACTTC.

The chain is built from TRBV6-1 and TRBJ2-1; no firm D call. V was trimmed by 6 bases and J by 10 bases, leaving 16 bases between them. This CDR3 is 13 amino acids long. In germline, CDR1 is MNHNS, CDR2 SASEGT. The CDR3 reads CASSARGQTEQFF. The CDR3 nucleotides read TGTGCCAGCAGCGCGCGAGGCCAAACGGAGCAGTTCTTC.

The V gene is TRBV7-2, the J gene TRBJ2-1; 8 bases are a match to TRBD2. Germline V gives CDR1 SGHTA, CDR2 FQGNSA. With V trimmed by 5 bases and J by 6 bases, 3 bases remained unmatched. This CDR3 spans 13 amino acids. In DNA form, the CDR3 reads TGTGCCAGCAGCCGTGGACTAGCCAATGAGCAGTTCTTC. Protein: CASSRGLANEQFF.

This clone was seen only a few times. The chain joins TRBV6-5 to TRBJ1-6; TRBD1 agrees at 8 bases. V lost 4 bases to trimming and J lost 5 bases; unmatched junction nucleotides: 7. In germline, CDR1 is MNHEY, CDR2 SVGAGI. There are 16 residues in the CDR3. The CDR3 loop is CASSSRPGGNNSPLHF. CDR3 bases: TGTGCCAGCAGTTCAAGGCCAGGGGGCAATAATTCACCCCTCCACTTT.

CDR3 loop: CASSQGLAGVGTGELFF. CDR3 nucleotide sequence: TGCGCCAGCAGCCAAGGACTAGCGGGAGTTGGAACCGGGGAGCTGTTTTTT. The chain uses TRBV4-1 and TRBJ2-2; 12 bases agree with TRBD2. Germline lookup yields CDR1 MGHRA and CDR2 YSYEKL. This CDR3 is built from 17 residues. Unmatched junction bases numbered 5, after V lost 1 base and J lost 5 bases.

The J gene is TRBJ1-1, the V gene TRBV9, with a possible D match to TRBD1 (6 bases). V lost 5 bases, J lost 4 bases, and 15 bases lay in between. The CDR3 covers 14 residues. The germline V gene encodes CDR1 SGDLS and CDR2 YYNGEE. CDR3 DNA: TGTGCCAGCAGTATAGCCAGGGGTGGCACTGAAGCTTTCTTT. Protein sequence: CASSIARGGTEAFF.

The chain links TRBV6-6 to TRBJ1-2; 7 positions match TRBD1. This CDR3 has 14 amino acids. Germline assignment: CDR1 MNHNY and CDR2 SVGAGI (reference sequence). J was trimmed by 4 bases and V by 6 bases; bases with no gene match: 8. CDR3 region: CASRGQDRSYGYTF. As DNA, the CDR3 is TGTGCCAGCAGGGGGCAGGACAGGTCCTATGGCTACACCTTC.

The rearrangement links TRBV21-1 to TRBJ1-1; TRBD1 is taken as the D call from the table, unchecked against the DNA. TRBV21-1 represents a pseudogene. CDR3 length equals 15 residues. This CDR3 reads CASSKEEVGQTEAFF. CDR3 in DNA: TGTGCCAGCAGCAAAGAGGAGGTGGGACAGACTGAAGCTTTCTTT.

The V gene is TRBV28, the J gene TRBJ1-2; D not resolved. V shed 5 bases and J shed 6 bases, with 10 bases lying between them. CDR1 MDHEN and CDR2 SYDVKM come from the germline V gene. The CDR3 extends over 12 amino acids. The DNA for the CDR3 is TGTGCCAGCAGTGTCTACCGCAATGGCTACACCTTC. Protein sequence: CASSVYRNGYTF.

This rearrangement joins TRBV6-1 to TRBJ2-1, with a weak D call TRBD2 (6 bases). Per germline, CDR1 MNHNS and CDR2 SASEGT. This CDR3 comprises 14 residues. The V and J ends lost 5 bases and 2 bases respectively, with 10 bases between them. CDR3 coding DNA: TGTGCCAGCAGTCTCGGGAGCACCTACAATGAGCAGTTCTTC. The encoded protein is CASSLGSTYNEQFF.

CDR3 in amino acids: CASSPQGDIQYF. The CDR3 nucleotides read TGTGCCAGCAGCCCTCAGGGGGACATTCAGTACTTC. The J gene is TRBJ2-4, the V gene TRBV7-9, with 7 bases fitting TRBD1. The J segment lost 8 bases and the V segment lost 5 bases, leaving 3 bases of the junction unmatched. The length of the CDR3 is 12 residues. Per the germline V gene, CDR1 is SEHNR and CDR2 is FQNEAQ (reference sequence).

The chain links TRBV7-2 to TRBJ2-2, with TRBD2 matching over 11 bases. Germline V lookup: CDR1 SGHTA, CDR2 FQGNSA. The length of the CDR3 is 15 residues. The V segment lost 3 bases and the J segment 5 bases; nucleotides outside the gene matches: 2. The CDR3 protein is CASSFSGRGTGELFF. Here the CDR3 DNA reads TGTGCCAGCAGCTTTAGCGGGAGGGGGACCGGGGAGCTGTTTTTT.

To note about this clone: Different DNA sequences within this sample yield the same CDR3. The rearrangement uses TRBV27 and TRBJ2-5; a weak D match, TRBD2 (6 bases). Looked up from germline, CDR1 is MNHEY and CDR2 is SMNVEV (reference sequence). V was trimmed by 2 bases and J by 5 bases, leaving 15 bases between them. This CDR3 comprises 15 residues. The CDR3 nucleotides read TGTGCCAGCAGTTTAGGGTTGGTCGGAGGGGAGACCCAGTACTTC. It codes for CASSLGLVGGETQYF.